This is a list of T cell receptor beta chains from one sample in a study of molecular identifiers for immune sequencing clone quantification. Using its own MiXCR run on the PCR reads, TCRdb lists one record per CDR3 protein. Here the sample spans about half a million distinct CDR3 sequences, under 30% being singletons. The material sequenced was naive CD8+ T cells from blood, with Jurkat cell RNA spiked in. The receptors shown here come from a human donor in good health. Some libraries in this study had Jurkat cell RNA spiked in. The CDR3 runs from the conserved cysteine through the conserved F or W. Each record gives: clone size, D gene, V gene, J gene, CDR3 protein, CDR3 DNA. A D gene is named only where the DNA matches it firmly. Part of the rows lack a size; the others show once, few, many or a class for expanded clones.

clone size: -
D gene: TRBD1
V gene: TRBV18
J gene: TRBJ1-6
CDR3 protein: CASSPLDRGRNNSPLDF
CDR3 DNA: TGTGCCAGCTCACCCCTGGACAGGGGCAGAAATAATTCACCCCTCGACTTT

clone size: many
D gene: -
V gene: TRBV29-1
J gene: TRBJ2-7
CDR3 protein: CSVYAKGYYGDEQYF
CDR3 DNA: TGCAGCGTATACGCCAAGGGATATTACGGCGACGAGCAGTACTTC

clone size: few
D gene: -
V gene: TRBV9
J gene: TRBJ1-3
CDR3 protein: CASSDFGTSGNTIYF
CDR3 DNA: TGTGCCAGCAGCGATTTCGGGACGTCTGGGAACACCATATATTTT

clone size: many
D gene: -
V gene: TRBV7-2
J gene: TRBJ2-3
CDR3 protein: CASSLVVAGFTDTQYF
CDR3 DNA: TGTGCCAGCAGCTTAGTTGTGGCAGGATTCACAGATACGCAGTATTTT

clone size: many
D gene: -
V gene: TRBV4-1
J gene: TRBJ1-1
CDR3 protein: CASSQKGLVGTEAFF
CDR3 DNA: TGCGCCAGCAGCCAAAAGGGGTTGGTAGGGACTGAAGCTTTCTTT

clone size: many
D gene: -
V gene: TRBV7-9
J gene: TRBJ2-3
CDR3 protein: CASSLTRNLYTDTQYF
CDR3 DNA: TGTGCCAGCAGCTTGACCAGGAACCTTTACACAGATACGCAGTATTTT

clone size: few
D gene: -
V gene: TRBV19
J gene: TRBJ2-2
CDR3 protein: CASSIGLGFAGELFF
CDR3 DNA: TGTGCCAGTAGTATTGGTTTAGGGTTTGCCGGGGAGCTGTTTTTT

clone size: -
D gene: TRBD2
V gene: TRBV5-1
J gene: TRBJ2-7
CDR3 protein: CASSLSSSGSYEQYF
CDR3 DNA: TGCGCCAGCAGCTTGTCTTCTAGCGGGAGCTACGAGCAGTACTTC

clone size: many
D gene: TRBD2
V gene: TRBV6-5
J gene: TRBJ2-3
CDR3 protein: CASSPNSGRGDTQYF
CDR3 DNA: TGTGCCAGCAGCCCGAATAGCGGGAGGGGAGATACGCAGTATTTT

clone size: few
D gene: -
V gene: TRBV20-1
J gene: TRBJ1-5
CDR3 protein: CSARDPGASNQPQHF
CDR3 DNA: TGCAGTGCTAGAGATCCCGGGGCGAGCAATCAGCCCCAGCATTTT

clone size: -
D gene: TRBD2
V gene: TRBV29-1
J gene: TRBJ2-1
CDR3 protein: CSVVGLAGLGFF
CDR3 DNA: TGCAGCGTTGTGGGACTAGCGGGATTGGGCTTCTTC

clone size: -
D gene: -
V gene: TRBV9
J gene: TRBJ2-1
CDR3 protein: CASSLTAGNAQFF
CDR3 DNA: TGTGCCAGCAGCTTAACTGCTGGGAATGCGCAGTTCTTC

clone size: -
D gene: -
V gene: TRBV4-1
J gene: TRBJ1-1
CDR3 protein: CASGKLGEVNTEAFF
CDR3 DNA: TGCGCCAGCGGAAAATTAGGGGAAGTGAACACTGAAGCTTTCTTT

clone size: few
D gene: -
V gene: TRBV30
J gene: TRBJ1-5
CDR3 protein: CAWSVRAGSQPQHF
CDR3 DNA: TGTGCCTGGAGTGTACGCGCAGGGAGTCAGCCCCAGCATTTT

clone size: many
D gene: -
V gene: TRBV2
J gene: TRBJ2-5
CDR3 protein: CASSDFGDRQETQYF
CDR3 DNA: TGTGCCAGCAGTGATTTTGGGGATAGACAAGAGACCCAGTACTTC

clone size: few
D gene: TRBD1
V gene: TRBV7-2
J gene: TRBJ2-3
CDR3 protein: CASSPRSRRQGPDTQYF
CDR3 DNA: TGTGCCAGCAGCCCCCGGAGTCGGCGACAGGGTCCAGATACGCAGTATTTT

clone size: many
D gene: -
V gene: TRBV5-6
J gene: TRBJ2-5
CDR3 protein: CASSPSPEDQETQYF
CDR3 DNA: TGTGCCAGCAGTCCCAGTCCCGAGGACCAAGAGACCCAGTACTTC

clone size: few
D gene: -
V gene: TRBV21-1
J gene: TRBJ2-7
CDR3 protein: CASSPRGSCYSYEQYF
CDR3 DNA: TGTGCCAGCAGCCCCCGGGGTAGCTGTTACTCCTACGAGCAGTACTTC

clone size: -
D gene: -
V gene: TRBV9
J gene: TRBJ2-2
CDR3 protein: CASSVDGGHRELFF
CDR3 DNA: TGTGCCAGCAGCGTAGACGGTGGCCACCGGGAGCTGTTTTTT

clone size: -
D gene: -
V gene: TRBV7-6
J gene: TRBJ2-5
CDR3 protein: CASSQTGPAETQYF
CDR3 DNA: TGTGCCAGCAGCCAAACAGGGCCTGCAGAGACCCAGTACTTC

clone size: few
D gene: TRBD1
V gene: TRBV7-9
J gene: TRBJ1-2
CDR3 protein: CASSFDLGTGRLANYGYTF
CDR3 DNA: TGTGCCAGCAGCTTTGACTTGGGGACAGGAAGGCTCGCTAACTATGGCTACACCTTC